These 21 T cell receptor beta chains were all obtained from the same sample, sequenced in a study of immune evolution from preneoplasia to lung adenocarcinoma. Clones were sequenced by immunoSEQ multiplex PCR, and TCRdb holds only the in-frame ones, with some missing. The data contain approximately 4,900 clones, less than 80% of them singletons. The sequencing input was FFPE minimally invasive lung adenocarcinoma tissue. These receptors were taken from a person between 65 and 80 years old with lung adenocarcinoma.

The rearrangement links TRBV11-2 to TRBJ2-3, with D unclear. Per germline, CDR1 SGHAT and CDR2 FQNNGV. This CDR3 is built from 15 residues. Trimming pared 8 bases from V and 4 bases from J, leaving 19 bases between. The CDR3 protein is CASLVEKGTADTQYF. DNA of the CDR3: TGTGCCAGCCTCGTAGAGAAGGGAACGGCAGATACGCAGTATTTT.

The V and J genes are TRBV10-3 and TRBJ2-7; D ambiguous. The germline V gene encodes CDR1 ENHRY and CDR2 SYGVKD. The V end was cut by 0 bases, the J end by 2 bases, with 11 bases between. The CDR3 length is 15 residues. The CDR3 loop is CAISESNGYAYEQYF. CDR3 in DNA: TGTGCCATCAGTGAGTCGAATGGGTATGCCTACGAGCAGTACTTC.

The rearrangement links TRBV5-1 to TRBJ2-7; 7 bases are shared with TRBD1. The CDR3 consists of 14 residues. V lost 0 bases, J lost 2 bases, and 2 bases stayed unmatched. The germline gives CDR1 SGHRS, CDR2 YFSETQ. The CDR3 sequence is CASSLAQGPYEQYF. In DNA form, the CDR3 reads TGCGCCAGCAGCTTGGCACAGGGGCCCTACGAGCAGTACTTC.

Of note for this clone: The DNA is left out, because the CDR3 cannot be placed on it with certainty; the CDR3 is given as TCRdb lists it. The chain employs TRBV19 and TRBJ1-5; the table's D call, TRBD1, has no DNA check behind it. The length of the CDR3 is 16 amino acids, counting both ends. Germline V lookup: CDR1 LNHDA, CDR2 SQIVND (reference sequence). CDR3 amino acids: CASSIFLQDSNQPQHF.

This clone was counted a few times. The chain recombines TRBV5-1 with TRBJ1-1; tentatively, D is TRBD1 (5 bases). From germline, CDR1 is SGHRS and CDR2 YFSETQ. Trimming removed 1 base at V and 6 bases at J, with 16 bases between. The CDR3 runs 15 residues. This CDR3 reads CASSLTSRGSSEAFF. The CDR3 nucleotides are TGCGCCAGCAGCTTGACTTCCCGGGGGTCCTCTGAAGCTTTCTTT.

This clone was observed a few times. The J gene is TRBJ1-1, the V gene TRBV13; D is possibly TRBD1 (6 bases). CDR3 length: 14 residues. Germline V gene data show CDR1 as PRHDT and CDR2 as FYEKMQ (reference sequence). V lost 3 bases and J lost 1, with 9 bases in between. DNA of the CDR3: TGTGCCAGCAGCTTTCCAGGGGCGAACACTGAAGCTTTCTTT. Its protein is CASSFPGANTEAFF.

The chain is built from TRBV19 and TRBJ2-1, with D hard to call. There are 14 residues in the CDR3. V lost 4 bases to trimming and J lost 0 bases, with 7 bases between them. CDR1 and CDR2 (germline): LNHDA, SQIVND (reference sequence). CDR3 nucleotide sequence: TGTGCCAGTAGTAGGGGAAGCTCCTACAATGAGCAGTTCTTC. Translated: CASSRGSSYNEQFF.

The chain employs TRBV7-9 and TRBJ2-7; 7 bases match TRBD1. The CDR3 is 15 amino acids. V dropped 5 bases and J dropped 3; count of bases not matched to a gene: 10. CDR1 is SEHNR and CDR2 is FQNEAQ in the germline V gene (reference sequence). CDR3 protein: CASSLRQGEVYEQYF. In nucleotides, the CDR3 is TGTGCCAGCAGCCTACGACAGGGAGAAGTCTACGAGCAGTACTTC.

V usage is TRBV6-6 and J usage is TRBJ2-3; D call uncertain. Trimming took off 6 bases at V and 0 bases at J, with 7 bases between the two ends. The CDR3 consists of 13 residues. CDR1 and CDR2 from the germline V gene are MNHNY and SVGAGI (reference sequence). The CDR3 sequence is CASRKYSTDTQYF. CDR3 nucleotides: TGTGCCAGCAGAAAATATAGCACAGATACGCAGTATTTT.

This clone was observed once. V is TRBV14 and J is TRBJ2-1, with 10 bases identical to TRBD2. From germline, CDR1 is SGHDN and CDR2 FVKESK. The trim removed 4 bases at V and 0 bases at J, leaving 3 bases unmatched. The CDR3 has 16 residues. CDR3 protein: CASSPGLATSYNEQFF. The CDR3 coding sequence is TGTGCCAGCAGCCCGGGACTAGCGACCTCCTACAATGAGCAGTTCTTC.

This chain joins TRBV30 and TRBJ1-4, with a possible D match to TRBD1 (6 bases). Germline lookup yields CDR1 GTSNPN and CDR2 SVGIG (reference sequence). CDR3 length: 13 amino acids. V lost 3 bases and J lost 8, with 13 bases in between. The CDR3 nucleotides read TGTGCCTGGAGGGGCCAGGGGTGGGAAAAACTGTTTTTT. Its protein is CAWRGQGWEKLFF. The full variable domain, its missing parts supplied by reference TRBV30 and TRBJ1-4, is SQTIHQWPATLVQPVGSPLSLECTVEGTSNPNLYWYRQAAGRGLQLLFYSVGIGQISSEVPQNLSASRPQDRQFILSSKKLLLSDSGFYLCAWRGQGWEKLFFGSGTQLSVL.

The rearrangement links TRBV11-3 to TRBJ2-3; TRBD2 matches at 14 bases. CDR1 and CDR2 (germline): SGHNT, YENEEA. The CDR3 sequence is 14 residues long. The V gene end was trimmed by 5 bases and the J gene end by 9 bases; junction bases not matched to a gene: 4. The CDR3 loop reads CASSLGLAGATQYF. The CDR3 region has the DNA TGTGCCAGCAGCCTGGGACTAGCGGGGGCGACGCAGTATTTT.

The chain recombines TRBV28 with TRBJ2-7; D is undetermined. Trimming took off 5 bases at V and 4 bases at J, with 6 bases between the two ends. Germline V gene data show CDR1 as MDHEN and CDR2 as SYDVKM. The CDR3 has 11 residues. CDR3 nucleotides: TGTGCCAGCAGTCACTTTTACGAGCAGTACTTC. Amino acid sequence: CASSHFYEQYF.

V gene TRBV30 combines with J gene TRBJ1-4, with D tentatively TRBD1 (5 bases). Trimming shortened V by 2 bases and J by 5 bases, and 18 bases separated the two germline ends. The germline CDR1 and CDR2 sequences are GTSNPN and SVGIG (reference sequence). This CDR3 comprises 16 residues. CDR3 residues: CAWSYNSGGLNEKLFF. DNA for the CDR3: TGTGCCTGGAGTTACAATAGTGGGGGACTAAATGAAAAACTGTTTTTT.

This chain joins TRBV29-1 and TRBJ2-3; 9 bases align to TRBD1. The germline V gene encodes CDR1 SQVTM and CDR2 ANQGSEA. This CDR3 region has 15 residues. V trimming: 2 bases; J trimming: 4 bases; junction bases outside the gene matches: 7. CDR3 amino acids: CSVETTGGGADTQYF. The CDR3 DNA reads TGCAGCGTTGAAACCACAGGGGGCGGGGCAGATACGCAGTATTTT.

There are a few counts of this clone. This chain joins TRBV11-3 and TRBJ2-1, with D possibly TRBD2 on 6 matching bases. CDR3 length: 15 residues. Germline V gene sequence: CDR1 SGHNT, CDR2 YENEEA. Trimming took 5 bases from V and 5 from J, leaving 16 bases between them. In DNA form, the CDR3 reads TGTGCCAGCAGCCTAGGGGCTAGCGACCACAATGAGCAGTTCTTC. Its protein product is CASSLGASDHNEQFF.

This clone was detected once. The rearrangement uses TRBV15 and TRBJ2-3; possibly TRBD1 for D (6 bases). The CDR3 is 13 amino acids. V lost 4 bases, J lost 8 bases, and 13 bases lay in between. The V gene's germline CDR1 is LNHNV and CDR2 YYDKDF (reference sequence). The CDR3 here is CATSTRRGGTQYF. The CDR3 DNA is TGTGCCACCAGCACCCGGAGAGGGGGTACGCAGTATTTT.

This sequence joins TRBV7-2 and TRBJ1-1; possible D gene TRBD1, 5 bases. CDR3 size: 15 residues. V lost 8 bases, J lost 5 bases, and 21 bases lay in between. CDR1 and CDR2 (germline): SGHTA, FQGNSA. CDR3 region: CASYGSGLPGTEAFF. The CDR3 DNA is TGTGCCAGCTATGGGTCGGGACTACCAGGGACTGAAGCTTTCTTT.

CDR3 DNA: TGCGCCAGCAGCACGGACAGTCCTAGCACAGATACGCAGTATTTT. Translation gives CASSTDSPSTDTQYF. V is TRBV5-1 and J is TRBJ2-3; the D gene is possibly TRBD1 (6 bases). Germline assignment: CDR1 SGHRS and CDR2 YFSETQ. CDR3 size: 15 residues. V lost 4 bases to trimming and J lost 0 bases, with 12 bases between them.

This sequence joins TRBV7-2 and TRBJ2-2; D is perhaps TRBD2 (7 bases). Germline assignment: CDR1 SGHTA and CDR2 FQGNSA. V was pared by 4 bases and J by 2 bases, with 11 bases between. The CDR3 contains 15 residues. CDR3 DNA: TGTGCCAGCAGCTCCGGCGGGGGCAACACCGGGGAGCTGTTTTTT. Protein product: CASSSGGGNTGELFF. Filled out from reference TRBV7-2 and TRBJ2-2, the complete variable domain reads GAGVSQSPSNKVTEKGKDVELRCDPISGHTALYWYRQSLGQGLEFLIYFQGNSAPDKSGLPSDRFSAERTGGSVSTLTIQRTQQEDSAVYLCASSSGGGNTGELFFGEGSRLTVL.

The chain combines TRBV4-3 with TRBJ1-2; 8 bases agree with TRBD1. CDR1 LGHNA and CDR2 YSLEER come from the germline V gene. V was clipped by 4 bases and J by 6 bases; unmatched bases: 10. The CDR3 extends over 15 amino acids. The CDR3 DNA reads TGCGCCAGCAGCCCCAACAGGGGGATAACGGATGGCTACACCTTC. This encodes CASSPNRGITDGYTF.